A single sample is the source of the 28 T cell receptor beta chains below, sequenced in a study of CD8 T cells in Susac syndrome. The RNA, about 0.45 to 1 ug, was put through reverse transcription using random hexamers. TCRdb redid the calling of the immunoSEQ multiplex PCR reads with MiXCR, one entry per CDR3 protein. The data hold around 170,000 distinct CDR3 sequences, with approximately 95% observed a single time. The sample was CD8+ T cells from PBMCs. The source is a human donor with multiple sclerosis.

This chain connects TRBV20-1 to TRBJ2-3, with D tentatively TRBD1 (6 bases). The germline CDR1 and CDR2 sequences are DFQATT and SNEGSKA (reference sequence). The CDR3 has 13 residues. V was cut by 5 bases and J by 0 bases, with 9 bases left in between. This CDR3 reads CSAFGQSTDTQYF. The CDR3 coding sequence is TGCAGTGCTTTCGGACAGAGCACAGATACGCAGTATTTT.

J is TRBJ2-7 and V is TRBV12-5; D ambiguous. The V gene lost 8 bases and the J gene lost 5 bases, with 16 bases spanning the gap. CDR1 LGHNT and CDR2 FRNRAP come from the germline V gene. This CDR3 has 13 residues. In DNA form, the CDR3 reads TGTGCTAGTTGCCGTGAAATTGAGAACGAGCAGTACTTC. This encodes CASCREIENEQYF.

The rearrangement uses TRBV3-1 and TRBJ2-1, with 12 positions matching TRBD2. The V segment lost 6 bases and the J segment 6 bases; nucleotides outside the gene matches: 15. This CDR3 is built from 18 residues. Germline V gives CDR1 LGHDT, CDR2 YNNKEL (reference sequence). The CDR3: CASSLAGGPGIVSNEQFF. The DNA for the CDR3 is TGTGCCAGCAGTCTAGCGGGGGGGCCCGGGATCGTCAGCAATGAGCAGTTCTTC.

The chain is built from TRBV6-5 and TRBJ1-2; no clear D. CDR3 length: 13 amino acids. CDR1 is MNHEY and CDR2 is SVGAGI in the germline V gene. The ends were cut back, 0 bases at V and 8 bases at J, with 10 bases in the middle. The CDR3 protein is CASSYSPMGGYTF. The CDR3 region has the DNA TGTGCCAGCAGTTACTCTCCCATGGGAGGCTACACCTTC.

V usage is TRBV5-6 and J usage is TRBJ1-6; D is uncertain. The CDR3 contains 13 residues. The germline V gene encodes CDR1 SGHDT and CDR2 YYEEEE. V shed 3 bases and J shed 6 bases, with 7 bases lying between them. CDR3 nucleotide sequence: TGTGCCAGCAGCTGGGATGGTAATTCACCCCTCCACTTT. It yields the protein CASSWDGNSPLHF.

This chain connects TRBV12-5 to TRBJ2-7, with D possibly TRBD1 on 6 matching bases. In germline, CDR1 is LGHNT, CDR2 FRNRAP. Trimming removed 5 bases at V and 0 bases at J, with 17 bases between. The CDR3 is made up of 16 amino acids. CDR3 amino acids: CASGPHRDLRSYEQYF. Here the CDR3 DNA reads TGTGCTAGTGGTCCACACAGGGATCTTCGCTCCTACGAGCAGTACTTC.

The chain combines TRBV9 with TRBJ1-1, with a weak D call TRBD1 (6 bases). Germline CDR1 and CDR2: SGDLS and YYNGEE. The CDR3 has 15 residues. Trimming pared 3 bases from V and 1 base from J, leaving 13 bases between. Here the CDR3 reads CASSALIQGNTEAFF. As DNA, the CDR3 is TGTGCCAGCAGCGCGCTCATACAGGGGAACACTGAAGCTTTCTTT. Supplemented by reference TRBV9 and TRBJ1-1, the full variable domain reads DSGVTQTPKHLITATGQRVTLRCSPRSGDLSVYWYQQSLDQGLQFLIQYYNGEERAKGNILERFSAQQFPDLHSELNLSSLELGDSALYFCASSALIQGNTEAFFGQGTRLTVV.

The chain recombines TRBV6-5 with TRBJ2-5; 8 positions match TRBD2. Per the germline V gene, CDR1 is MNHEY and CDR2 is SVGAGI. The J segment lost 4 bases and the V segment lost 2 bases, leaving 6 bases of the junction unmatched. This CDR3 is built from 15 residues. The chain's CDR3 is CASSYGSGGLETQYF. In nucleotides, the CDR3 is TGTGCCAGCAGTTACGGGTCGGGGGGGCTAGAGACCCAGTACTTC.

The gene calls are TRBV12-5 and TRBJ2-1, with 10 positions matching TRBD2. J gave up 5 bases and V 2 bases, and 3 bases lay outside the gene matches. The CDR3 loop spans 15 amino acids. Germline assignment: CDR1 LGHNT and CDR2 FRNRAP. This CDR3 is CASGLLAGVDNEQFF. CDR3 coding DNA: TGTGCTAGTGGTTTGCTAGCGGGAGTGGACAATGAGCAGTTCTTC.

As regards this clonotype: One end of the junction varies from germline; a read error may be responsible. The genes are TRBV29-1 and TRBJ2-3; D may be TRBD2 (5 bases). The CDR3 runs 13 residues. CDR1 and CDR2 from the germline V gene are SQVTM and ANQGSEA. CDR3 in DNA: TGTAGCGTTTACGGGTTCAGCACAGATACGCAGTATTTT. Translating it yields CSVYGFSTDTQYF.

This sequence joins TRBV29-1 and TRBJ1-3; D is undetermined. V lost 4 bases to trimming and J lost 0 bases, with 7 bases between them. CDR1 and CDR2 from the germline V gene are SQVTM and ANQGSEA. This CDR3 region has 13 residues. The CDR3 is CSVVPGSGNTIYF. The CDR3 DNA reads as TGCAGCGTTGTCCCGGGCTCTGGAAACACCATATATTTT.

This chain's CDR3 is CASSLGPGTEAFF. Written as DNA, the CDR3 is TGTGCCAGCAGCTTAGGGCCGGGGACTGAAGCTTTCTTT. The chain joins TRBV11-3 to TRBJ1-1, with D hard to call. This CDR3 contains 13 residues. Germline-derived CDR1 and CDR2 are SGHNT and YENEEA. Trimming removed 1 base from V and 5 bases from J, with 8 bases in between.

This clonotype was observed a single time. V gene TRBV24-1 combines with J gene TRBJ1-5, with 7 positions matching TRBD1. This CDR3 has 13 residues. V was clipped by 9 bases and J by 3 bases; unmatched bases: 4. Germline V gives CDR1 KGHDR, CDR2 SFDVKD. Written as DNA, the CDR3 is TGTGCCACCGGGACAGTTAACAATCAGCCCCAGCATTTT. It encodes CATGTVNNQPQHF.

The gene calls are TRBV20-1 and TRBJ1-2; no reliable D call. The ends were cut back, 2 bases at V and 4 bases at J, with 11 bases in the middle. CDR1 is DFQATT, CDR2 SNEGSKA, per germline (reference sequence). CDR3 length: 13 residues. The CDR3 loop reads CSARNLSGYGYTF. The DNA for the CDR3 is TGCAGTGCTAGAAATCTGAGTGGCTATGGCTACACCTTC.

This rearrangement joins TRBV19 to TRBJ2-2, with 8 bases matching TRBD1. J was trimmed by 9 bases and V by 8 bases; bases with no gene match: 2. The CDR3 has 11 residues. In germline, CDR1 is LNHDA, CDR2 SQIVND (reference sequence). The CDR3 loop is CASGQGWELFF. CDR3 nucleotide sequence: TGTGCCAGTGGACAGGGTTGGGAGCTGTTTTTT.

This sequence joins TRBV5-1 and TRBJ2-3; D not resolved. The CDR3 length is 15 residues. CDR1 SGHRS and CDR2 YFSETQ come from the germline V gene. V was pared by 0 bases and J by 2 bases, with 10 bases between. Here the CDR3 reads CASSLGGPYTDTQYF. In DNA form, the CDR3 reads TGCGCCAGCAGCTTGGGGGGTCCCTACACAGATACGCAGTATTTT.

The chain employs TRBV3-1 and TRBJ1-1; a weak D match, TRBD1 (6 bases). The CDR3 has 16 residues. Trimming removed 0 bases at V and 1 base at J, with 12 bases between. Germline V gene lookup returns CDR1 LGHDT and CDR2 YNNKEL (reference sequence). The CDR3: CASSQEGGRSNTEAFF. In nucleotides, the CDR3 is TGTGCCAGCAGCCAAGAAGGGGGGCGATCGAACACTGAAGCTTTCTTT.

CDR3: CASSLAPGTYSYEQYF. CDR3 nucleotides: TGCGCCAGCAGCTTGGCTCCAGGAACCTACTCCTACGAGCAGTACTTC. The gene calls are TRBV5-1 and TRBJ2-7; D call uncertain. V lost 0 bases, J lost 0 bases, and 13 bases lay in between. This CDR3 contains 16 residues. The germline gives CDR1 SGHRS, CDR2 YFSETQ.

V gene TRBV28 combines with J gene TRBJ1-1, with TRBD1 identical over 8 bases. CDR1 MDHEN and CDR2 SYDVKM come from the germline V gene. The CDR3 extends over 12 amino acids. The trim removed 6 bases at V and 11 bases at J, leaving 8 bases unmatched. This CDR3 is CASSDRGLVAFF. In DNA form, the CDR3 reads TGTGCCAGCAGCGACAGGGGTCTGGTGGCTTTCTTT.

The rearrangement uses TRBV14 and TRBJ2-7; D uncertain. V lost 1 base to trimming and J lost 8 bases, with 6 bases between them. The CDR3 sequence is 11 residues long. Germline CDR1 is SGHDN and CDR2 is FVKESK. For the CDR3, the DNA is TGTGCCAGCAGCCAAGCATGGCAGCAGTACTTC. Its translation is CASSQAWQQYF.

The V call is TRBV15, the J call TRBJ2-7; D gene ambiguous. In germline, CDR1 is LNHNV, CDR2 YYDKDF (reference sequence). The CDR3 extends over 14 amino acids. V shed 0 bases and J shed 3 bases, with 9 bases lying between them. CDR3 nucleotide sequence: TGTGCCACCAGCAGAGACCACGGAAGCTACGAGCAGTACTTC. Translated, it gives CATSRDHGSYEQYF.

V usage is TRBV4-1 and J usage is TRBJ1-1; D unclear. Germline loops: CDR1 MGHRA, CDR2 YSYEKL. The CDR3 is 14 residues long. V lost 5 bases and J 3 bases, leaving 13 bases between the germline ends. CDR3 region: CASSLTHSDTEAFF. CDR3 DNA sequence: TGCGCCAGCAGCTTAACCCACAGTGACACTGAAGCTTTCTTT.

This chain links TRBV29-1 with TRBJ2-2, with TRBD2 as a possible D gene (5 bases). V was shortened by 4 bases and J by 0 bases, with 9 bases between the two germline ends. CDR3 length equals 14 residues. Germline-derived CDR1 and CDR2 are SQVTM and ANQGSEA. The CDR3 spells CSVVPAANTGELFF. CDR3 sequence (DNA): TGCAGCGTTGTCCCAGCGGCGAACACCGGGGAGCTGTTTTTT.

As to this clonotype: A junction boundary mismatches the germline segment, possibly from a read error. The CDR3 reads CSVEGRQGASYEQYF. The CDR3 DNA sequence: TGCAGCGTAGAAGGAAGGCAGGGGGCTTCCTACGAGCAGTACTTC. The chain couples TRBV29-1 to TRBJ2-7; 8 nucleotides agree with TRBD1. The CDR3 is 15 amino acids. Germline assignment: CDR1 SQVTM and CDR2 ANQGSEA.

This chain joins TRBV7-3 and TRBJ2-7; TRBD2 matches 7 bases. Trimming cost V 5 bases and J 0 bases; bases outside gene matches: 7. Germline assignment: CDR1 SGHTA and CDR2 FQGTGA. This CDR3 spans 15 amino acids. CDR3 DNA sequence: TGTGCCAGCAGCCCCAAGCGGGGTCCCTCCTACGAGCAGTACTTC. It encodes CASSPKRGPSYEQYF.

The chain combines TRBV12-5 with TRBJ2-3; TRBD2 matches 11 bases. V was clipped by 6 bases and J by 3 bases; unmatched bases: 5. The germline gives CDR1 LGHNT, CDR2 FRNRAP. The CDR3 sequence is 15 residues long. In nucleotides, the CDR3 is TGTGCTAGTGGCACCGGGACTAGCGGTACAGATACGCAGTATTTT. Residues: CASGTGTSGTDTQYF.

V is TRBV13 and J is TRBJ2-2, with D possibly matching TRBD2 (5 bases). V lost 4 bases and J lost 6, with 18 bases in between. The CDR3 is 16 amino acids. Germline CDR1 is PRHDT and CDR2 is FYEKMQ (reference sequence). The CDR3 DNA reads TGTGCCAGCAGCTCCCGACTAAGCCAGACCTCCGGGGAGCTGTTTTTT. It specifies CASSSRLSQTSGELFF.

This chain joins TRBV12-3 or TRBV12-4 and TRBJ1-5, with a tentative D call TRBD1 (5 bases). Trimming stripped 3 bases from V and 4 bases from J, with 13 bases between. CDR3 length equals 15 residues. CDR3 DNA: TGTGCCAGCAGTTTTCGGGACGGACCAAATCAGCCCCAGCATTTT. Protein: CASSFRDGPNQPQHF.